Presented here are 26 T cell receptor beta chains from one specimen sequenced in a study of shared clonotypes between healthy human individuals. Only in-frame clones appear in the TCRdb table, and some are missing; sequencing was by immunoSEQ multiplex PCR. The table records a few million clones, around nine tenths of them present only once. Sequenced input: naive CD4+ T cells sorted from blood. Regarding subset: CD45RA+ positively selected. The source of these receptors is a man between 18 and 29 years old in good health.

The sample holds a few counts of this clone. CDR3 sequence: CASSPGTHSNQPQHF. The CDR3 DNA follows: TGCGCCAGCAGCCCCGGGACACATAGCAATCAGCCCCAGCATTTT. The J gene is TRBJ1-5, the V gene TRBV5-1; perhaps TRBD1 as D (6 bases). This CDR3 is 15 amino acids long. V was pared by 4 bases and J by 0 bases, with 11 bases between. Germline V gene data show CDR1 as SGHRS and CDR2 as YFSETQ.

Comment on this clone: This sample also contains other DNA sequences that code for the same CDR3. The CDR3 protein is CASTRTGNTEAFF. CDR3 coding DNA: TGTGCCAGCACCAGGACGGGGAACACTGAAGCTTTCTTT. The J gene is TRBJ1-1, the V gene TRBV6-5; the D is unclear. Germline V lookup: CDR1 MNHEY, CDR2 SVGAGI. Trimming removed 7 bases at V and 1 base at J, with 10 bases between. This CDR3 has 13 residues.

The V call is TRBV6-6, the J call TRBJ1-6; 8 bases align to TRBD1. J gave up 10 bases and V 7 bases, and 9 bases lay outside the gene matches. The germline V gene encodes CDR1 MNHNY and CDR2 SVGAGI (reference sequence). CDR3 length: 14 amino acids. The CDR3 protein is CASTGQGKESPLHF. The CDR3 DNA sequence: TGTGCCAGCACCGGACAGGGAAAGGAATCACCCCTCCACTTT.

CDR3 region: CASSVTGTGGTDTQYF. The CDR3 DNA sequence: TGTGCCAGCAGTGTAACTGGGACAGGGGGCACAGATACGCAGTATTTT. V and J are TRBV2 and TRBJ2-3, with TRBD1 matching 10 bases. The germline CDR1 and CDR2 sequences are SNHLY and FYNNEI. The J segment lost 1 base and the V segment lost 4 bases, leaving 5 bases of the junction unmatched. CDR3 size: 16 residues.

The chain uses TRBV6-1 and TRBJ2-5; D is possibly TRBD1 (6 bases). The CDR3 extends over 13 amino acids. V lost 1 base and J lost 7, with 10 bases in between. Germline CDR1 and CDR2: MNHNS and SASEGT. The CDR3 loop reads CASSEGLGATQYF. The CDR3 DNA follows: TGTGCCAGCAGTGAAGGTCTGGGGGCGACCCAGTACTTC.

The gene calls are TRBV30 and TRBJ1-1, with TRBD1 as a possible D gene (6 bases). The length of the CDR3 is 13 residues. V lost 0 bases and J 5 bases, leaving 10 bases between the germline ends. Germline loops: CDR1 GTSNPN, CDR2 SVGIG (reference sequence). CDR3 residues: CAWSVGGATEAFF. For the CDR3, the DNA is TGTGCCTGGAGTGTAGGGGGGGCGACTGAAGCTTTCTTT.

V is TRBV25-1 and J is TRBJ1-5; a possible D gene is TRBD1 (5 bases). Germline CDR1 reads MGHDK; CDR2 reads SYGVNS. The CDR3 sequence is 14 residues long. V lost 2 bases and J 2 bases, leaving 7 bases between the germline ends. The CDR3 sequence is CASSEQGGNQPQHF. The CDR3 region has the DNA TGTGCCAGCAGTGAACAGGGTGGCAATCAGCCCCAGCATTTT.

Notes on this clone: This sample also contains other DNA sequences that code for the same CDR3. The chain combines TRBV28 with TRBJ2-7, with 9 positions matching TRBD1. The CDR3 runs to 14 residues. V shed 7 bases, J shed 3 bases, and the junction held 7 bases outside the gene matches. The germline gives CDR1 MDHEN, CDR2 SYDVKM. This CDR3 is CASISGTGIYEQYF. The CDR3 DNA reads TGTGCCAGCATATCCGGGACAGGGATCTACGAGCAGTACTTC. The whole variable domain, filled in from reference TRBV28 and TRBJ2-7, reads DVKVTQSSRYLVKRTGEKVFLECVQDMDHENMFWYRQDPGLGLRLIYFSYDVKMKEKGDIPEGYSVSREKKERFSLILESASTNQTSMYLCASISGTGIYEQYFGPGTRLTVT.

This chain links TRBV6-1 with TRBJ2-7, with 11 bases identical to TRBD2. The CDR3 totals 17 residues. The trim removed 0 bases at V and 4 bases at J, leaving 8 bases unmatched. The germline V gene encodes CDR1 MNHNS and CDR2 SASEGT. The CDR3 sequence is CASSEARLAGGGYEQYF. CDR3 DNA: TGTGCCAGCAGTGAAGCGCGTCTAGCGGGAGGTGGGTACGAGCAGTACTTC.

The chain has TRBV30 and TRBJ2-2, with D hard to call. CDR3 size: 12 residues. Germline V gene lookup returns CDR1 GTSNPN and CDR2 SVGIG (reference sequence). Deletions cut 2 bases from V and 5 bases from J, with 6 bases between. The CDR3 loop reads CAWSMDTGELFF. In DNA form, the CDR3 reads TGTGCCTGGAGTATGGATACCGGGGAGCTGTTTTTT. Full variable domain (remainder filled in from reference TRBV30 and TRBJ2-2): SQTIHQWPATLVQPVGSPLSLECTVEGTSNPNLYWYRQAAGRGLQLLFYSVGIGQISSEVPQNLSASRPQDRQFILSSKKLLLSDSGFYLCAWSMDTGELFFGEGSRLTVL.

V usage is TRBV19 and J usage is TRBJ2-3; 7 nucleotides agree with TRBD2. CDR1 is LNHDA, CDR2 SQIVND, per germline (reference sequence). The length of the CDR3 is 14 residues. The ends lost 6 bases at V and 2 bases at J; junction bases unmatched: 5. The CDR3 spells CASRRGSDTDTQYF. Written as DNA, the CDR3 is TGTGCCAGTAGGCGGGGGTCCGACACAGATACGCAGTATTTT.

The genes are TRBV6-1 and TRBJ1-1, with unresolved D. The V gene lost 7 bases and the J gene lost 4 bases, with 16 bases spanning the gap. CDR3 size: 14 residues. Per germline, CDR1 MNHNS and CDR2 SASEGT. CDR3 nucleotides: TGTGCCAGCATTTTACTCAAATGGGGCACTGAAGCTTTCTTT. Translating it yields CASILLKWGTEAFF.

This chain joins TRBV10-3 and TRBJ1-3, with 7 bases matching TRBD1. The junction had 8 bases not matched to a gene; V was cut back by 5 bases and J by 1 base. The CDR3 totals 16 residues. Germline V gene data show CDR1 as ENHRY and CDR2 as SYGVKD. The CDR3 protein is CAISSFRDSSGNTIYF. The CDR3 DNA sequence: TGTGCCATCAGTTCCTTTCGGGACAGTTCTGGAAACACCATATATTTT.

The table lists this clone with a count of one. The genes are TRBV18 and TRBJ1-2; D is unresolved. The CDR3 contains 12 residues. V dropped 2 bases and J dropped 6 bases, with 7 bases sitting between them. The V gene's germline CDR1 is KGHSH and CDR2 LQKENI. CDR3: CASSPDGNGYTF. The DNA for the CDR3 is TGTGCCAGCTCACCAGACGGCAATGGCTACACCTTC.

The rearrangement joins TRBV10-3 to TRBJ1-2; the D is unclear. Between the trimmed V and J ends, which lost 6 bases and 7 bases, there was a span of 18 bases. Germline CDR1 ENHRY, CDR2 SYGVKD. The CDR3 has 14 amino acids. CDR3 coding DNA: TGTGCCATCAGCCCTGAGACCGATCTGTTTGGCTACACCTTC. Residues: CAISPETDLFGYTF.

On this clone itself: Other DNA sequences within the sample encode an identical CDR3. J is TRBJ1-2 and V is TRBV28; possibly TRBD1 for D (5 bases). The V and J ends lost 2 bases and 5 bases respectively, with 9 bases between them. CDR1 is MDHEN, CDR2 SYDVKM, per germline. The CDR3 totals 13 residues. This CDR3 is CASSLRQGYGYTF. As DNA, the CDR3 is TGTGCCAGCAGTTTACGGCAGGGTTATGGCTACACCTTC.

V and J are TRBV4-1 and TRBJ1-2; 7 bases map to TRBD1. This CDR3 spans 16 amino acids. Germline assignment: CDR1 MGHRA and CDR2 YSYEKL. V shed 1 base, J shed 4 bases, and the junction held 9 bases outside the gene matches. CDR3 nucleotides: TGCGCCAGCAGCCAAGGAGTTGGACAGGACCGCTATGGCTACACCTTC. This gives the protein CASSQGVGQDRYGYTF.

The V call is TRBV12-5, the J call TRBJ2-7; the D gene is possibly TRBD2 (5 bases). Germline V gene sequence: CDR1 LGHNT, CDR2 FRNRAP. V was pared by 1 base and J by 0 bases, with 10 bases between. The length of the CDR3 is 15 residues. CDR3 sequence reads: CASGLAPGISYEQYF. CDR3 in DNA: TGTGCTAGTGGTTTGGCCCCGGGGATCTCCTACGAGCAGTACTTC.

This clone was seen only once. This chain uses TRBV29-1 with TRBJ1-4, with D perhaps TRBD1 (5 bases). V lost 0 bases, J lost 7 bases, and 15 bases lay in between. The CDR3 spans 15 residues. CDR1 and CDR2 from the germline V gene are SQVTM and ANQGSEA. The CDR3 is CSVEEGQALGEKLFF. The CDR3 DNA sequence: TGCAGCGTTGAAGAGGGGCAGGCATTGGGTGAAAAACTGTTTTTT.

The V call is TRBV6-1, the J call TRBJ2-7, with D unresolved. V was trimmed by 2 bases and J by 3 bases, leaving 14 bases between them. Germline V lookup: CDR1 MNHNS, CDR2 SASEGT. The CDR3 has 15 amino acids. The DNA of the CDR3 is TGTGCCAGCAGTGAACGATTCATCTTCCTCTACGAGCAGTACTTC. Residues: CASSERFIFLYEQYF.

The chain has TRBV10-1 and TRBJ2-7, with unresolved D. The CDR3 contains 8 residues. Germline V gene data show CDR1 as WNHNN and CDR2 as SYGVQD (reference sequence). The CDR3 region is CADYEQYF. The DNA of the CDR3 is TGCGCAGACTACGAGCAGTACTTC.

Notes on this clone: The sample has other DNA sequences that encode this CDR3 too. This chain uses TRBV18 with TRBJ2-7; D possibly corresponds to TRBD2 (7 bases). The CDR3 has 14 amino acids. Trimming took off 0 bases at V and 4 bases at J, with 10 bases between the two ends. Per germline, CDR1 KGHSH and CDR2 LQKENI. The CDR3 region has the DNA TGTGCCAGCTCACCACCAGGGGGGGGGTACGAGCAGTACTTC. Protein sequence: CASSPPGGGYEQYF.

The rearrangement uses TRBV11-2 and TRBJ2-3; 12 nucleotides line up with TRBD2. V dropped 3 bases and J dropped 5; count of bases not matched to a gene: 9. The CDR3 is 17 amino acids. The germline gives CDR1 SGHAT, CDR2 FQNNGV. CDR3 residues: CASSFLTSGSGVDTQYF. The CDR3 DNA is TGTGCCAGCAGCTTCCTGACTAGCGGGAGCGGGGTAGATACGCAGTATTTT. The complete variable domain, with remaining parts taken from reference TRBV11-2 and TRBJ2-3, reads EAGVAQSPRYKIIEKRQSVAFWCNPISGHATLYWYQQILGQGPKLLIQFQNNGVVDDSQLPKDRFSAERLKGVDSTLKIQPAKLEDSAVYLCASSFLTSGSGVDTQYFGPGTRLTVL.

The chain carries TRBV15 and TRBJ2-7; D is unresolved. V dropped 0 bases and J dropped 9 bases, with 12 bases sitting between them. Germline values: CDR1 LNHNV, CDR2 YYDKDF (reference sequence). This CDR3 region has 13 residues. CDR3 amino acids: CATSRDKAGRQYF. The CDR3 nucleotides are TGTGCCACCAGCAGAGATAAGGCTGGGCGGCAGTACTTC.

The rearrangement joins TRBV4-1 to TRBJ2-7, with D tentatively TRBD1 (6 bases). CDR1 is MGHRA and CDR2 is YSYEKL in the germline V gene. The CDR3 length is 15 residues. The V end was cut by 3 bases, the J end by 2 bases, with 14 bases between. The CDR3 bases are TGCGCCAGCAGCCAGAGAGACAGGACCCCCTACGAGCAGTACTTC. Its protein is CASSQRDRTPYEQYF.

The genes are TRBV28 and TRBJ1-4; 8 positions agree with TRBD1. Per germline, CDR1 MDHEN and CDR2 SYDVKM. The V and J ends lost 5 bases and 7 bases, in that order; junction bases with no gene match: 15. The CDR3 sequence is 17 residues long. The CDR3 nucleotides are TGTGCCAGCAGTCCACCTCCTGGACAGGGCTTTCGTGAAAAACTGTTTTTT. Protein: CASSPPPGQGFREKLFF.